The 30 T cell receptor beta chains in this list originate from one sample, sequenced in a study of cytomegalovirus exposure and HLA in healthy donors. Primers for the PCR totalled 60 Vbeta and 13 Jbeta. Measured with immunoSEQ multiplex PCR; TCRdb has only the in-frame clones, and not every one. The top ten clones hold approximately 1.3% of a sample with around 150,000 clones, roughly four fifths of them seen once. Sequenced material: PBMCs. The receptors here all came from a man aged 55 to 70 in good health and CMV-seronegative.

This clone has only one observation. J is TRBJ2-1 and V is TRBV5-1; D gene ambiguous. This CDR3 spans 15 amino acids. Germline values: CDR1 SGHRS, CDR2 YFSETQ. Trimming pared 1 base from V and 5 bases from J, leaving 13 bases between. CDR3 residues: CASSLSRLTDNEQFF. As DNA, the CDR3 is TGCGCCAGCAGCTTGTCGCGGCTAACCGACAATGAGCAGTTCTTC.

The chain has TRBV7-9 and TRBJ2-7; 10 bases match TRBD1. The germline CDR1 and CDR2 sequences are SEHNR and FQNEAQ (reference sequence). The CDR3 has 14 residues. The trim removed 5 bases at V and 3 bases at J, leaving 4 bases unmatched. The CDR3 loop reads CASSPGTGVYEQYF. The CDR3 coding sequence is TGTGCCAGCAGCCCCGGGACAGGGGTCTACGAGCAGTACTTC.

The CDR3, as DNA: TGTGCCAGTAGTACGGGACAGGGCAGCCCCAAAGAGACCCAGTACTTC. Its protein is CASSTGQGSPKETQYF. The chain recombines TRBV19 with TRBJ2-5, with 9 bases lining up with TRBD1. The germline V gene encodes CDR1 LNHDA and CDR2 SQIVND (reference sequence). The V and J ends lost 4 bases and 3 bases, in that order; junction bases with no gene match: 9. The length of the CDR3 is 16 residues.

The chain joins TRBV9 to TRBJ1-1; D is unclear. Trimming removed 0 bases at V and 0 bases at J, with 3 bases between. The CDR3 length is 13 residues. Germline V gene data show CDR1 as SGDLS and CDR2 as YYNGEE. CDR3 nucleotide sequence: TGTGCCAGCAGCGTAGCCGTGAACACTGAAGCTTTCTTT. Its protein is CASSVAVNTEAFF.

This rearrangement joins TRBV6-1 to TRBJ2-3, with TRBD1 as a possible D gene (5 bases). Germline CDR1 is MNHNS and CDR2 is SASEGT. V gave up 6 bases and J gave up 4 bases, with 11 bases separating them. The length of the CDR3 is 13 residues. In nucleotides, the CDR3 is TGTGCCAGCAGCGCCTGGGGCGCAGATACGCAGTATTTT. It encodes CASSAWGADTQYF.

This clone was found once. The chain recombines TRBV19 with TRBJ2-7; D ambiguous. CDR1 and CDR2 from the germline V gene are LNHDA and SQIVND (reference sequence). The V end was cut by 3 bases, the J end by 0 bases, with 9 bases between. This CDR3 spans 14 amino acids. The CDR3 bases are TGTGCCAGTAGTATGTCTGCGGACTCCTACGAGCAGTACTTC. Amino acid sequence: CASSMSADSYEQYF.

This clone was observed a handful of times. This rearrangement joins TRBV4-3 to TRBJ2-1; TRBD2 matches 7 bases. The germline CDR1 and CDR2 sequences are LGHNA and YSLEER. V was pared by 0 bases and J by 3 bases, with 8 bases of the junction left unmatched. This CDR3 spans 17 amino acids. CDR3 nucleotide sequence: TGCGCCAGCAGCCAAGACGGGCAAGCGGGGCACTACAATGAGCAGTTCTTC. It yields the protein CASSQDGQAGHYNEQFF.

This clone occurred a few times. The chain carries TRBV11-2 and TRBJ2-7, with a tentative D call TRBD1 (6 bases). The CDR3 consists of 15 residues. CDR1 SGHAT and CDR2 FQNNGV come from the germline V gene. Trimming pared 5 bases from V and 4 bases from J, leaving 18 bases between. Written as DNA, the CDR3 is TGTGCCAGCAGCCCCGCCGGGACAACCAAGTACGAGCAGTACTTC. Protein sequence: CASSPAGTTKYEQYF.

This rearrangement joins TRBV2 to TRBJ2-7; D is perhaps TRBD1 (6 bases). The CDR3 extends over 14 amino acids. The germline V gene has CDR1 SNHLY and CDR2 FYNNEI. V lost 5 bases and J lost 2, with 13 bases in between. The CDR3 loop is CASSFDRSTYEQYF. CDR3 in DNA: TGTGCCAGCAGTTTCGACAGGTCAACCTACGAGCAGTACTTC.

J is TRBJ2-3 and V is TRBV7-6; 7 positions match TRBD1. The V gene end was trimmed by 6 bases and the J gene end by 2 bases; junction bases not matched to a gene: 8. Germline V gene lookup returns CDR1 SGHVS and CDR2 FNYEAQ. The length of the CDR3 is 15 residues. CDR3 in DNA: TGTGCCAGCAGTCGTCGACAGGGTTTCACAGATACGCAGTATTTT. This sequence encodes CASSRRQGFTDTQYF.

A single count supports this clone. This chain connects TRBV7-2 to TRBJ2-7, with 14 bases fitting TRBD2. Germline V CDR1 and CDR2: SGHTA, FQGNSA. Germline trimming cut 5 bases from V and 7 bases from J; bases unmatched to any gene: 4. The CDR3 contains 14 residues. CDR3 amino acids: CASSPTSGGGEQYF. The CDR3 DNA follows: TGTGCCAGCAGCCCGACTAGCGGGGGGGGTGAGCAGTACTTC. Looking up the rest from reference TRBV7-2 and TRBJ2-7 gives the full variable domain: GAGVSQSPSNKVTEKGKDVELRCDPISGHTALYWYRQSLGQGLEFLIYFQGNSAPDKSGLPSDRFSAERTGGSVSTLTIQRTQQEDSAVYLCASSPTSGGGEQYFGPGTRLTVT.

This chain uses TRBV6-5 with TRBJ2-1; the match to TRBD2 covers 14 bases. With V trimmed by 7 bases and J by 8 bases, 7 bases remained unmatched. Per germline, CDR1 MNHEY and CDR2 SVGAGI. The CDR3 is 15 residues long. The CDR3: CASTPTSGRVDEQFF. CDR3 DNA: TGTGCCAGCACTCCGACTAGCGGGAGGGTAGATGAGCAGTTCTTC.

The chain combines TRBV4-3 with TRBJ2-7, with a possible D match to TRBD2 (6 bases). Germline V CDR1 and CDR2: LGHNA, YSLEER. The CDR3 sequence is 18 residues long. V lost 0 bases and J lost 1, with 19 bases in between. Here the CDR3 DNA reads TGCGCCAGCAGCCAAGATAGGGGAGGACACGGGTTTTCCTACGAGCAGTACTTC. The encoded protein is CASSQDRGGHGFSYEQYF.

The chain couples TRBV7-2 to TRBJ1-6; D unclear. The CDR3 has 14 amino acids. V was trimmed by 1 base and J by 9 bases, leaving 10 bases between them. Germline loops: CDR1 SGHTA, CDR2 FQGNSA. CDR3 amino acids: CASSLVPEGSPLHF. The CDR3 DNA follows: TGTGCCAGCAGCTTAGTCCCCGAGGGTTCACCCCTCCACTTT.

J is TRBJ2-7 and V is TRBV15; the match to TRBD1 covers 7 bases. Germline loops: CDR1 LNHNV, CDR2 YYDKDF (reference sequence). V lost 1 base, J lost 0 bases, and 6 bases stayed unmatched. The length of the CDR3 is 16 residues. The CDR3 loop is CATSRAGTAPSYEQYF. CDR3 coding DNA: TGTGCCACCAGCAGAGCCGGGACAGCGCCCTCCTACGAGCAGTACTTC.

The chain uses TRBV4-3 and TRBJ2-5; 7 bases agree with TRBD2. J was trimmed by 11 bases and V by 3 bases; bases with no gene match: 15. The CDR3 is made up of 15 amino acids. Germline CDR1 and CDR2: LGHNA and YSLEER. In DNA, the CDR3 is TGCGCCAGCAGCCATTTGTTAGCGGGTGGTTCGGAGCAGTACTTC. This encodes CASSHLLAGGSEQYF.

This clone was picked up one time. The V gene is TRBV6-1, the J gene TRBJ2-5; TRBD1 agrees at 7 bases. CDR3 length equals 13 residues. The germline gives CDR1 MNHNS, CDR2 SASEGT. With 8 bases clipped from V and 1 base from J, the junction kept 4 bases outside the gene matches. CDR3 in DNA: TGTGCCAGCGACAACAGGGGCCAAGAGACCCAGTACTTC. It yields the protein CASDNRGQETQYF.

This chain connects TRBV19 to TRBJ2-7; D may be TRBD1 (6 bases). The V gene's germline CDR1 is LNHDA and CDR2 SQIVND (reference sequence). The CDR3 totals 15 residues. V was clipped by 2 bases and J by 6 bases, with 17 bases between them. The DNA for the CDR3 is TGTGCCAGTAGTATATCCCACGACAGGAACGGCGAGCAGTACTTC. Amino acids: CASSISHDRNGEQYF.

The chain links TRBV11-2 to TRBJ2-3; TRBD2 agrees at 8 bases. The CDR3 has 15 amino acids. Germline V gene data show CDR1 as SGHAT and CDR2 as FQNNGV. The V segment lost 0 bases and the J segment 4 bases; nucleotides outside the gene matches: 3. The CDR3 loop is CASSLEGTRSDTQYF. The CDR3 bases are TGTGCCAGCAGCTTAGAGGGGACTAGGTCAGATACGCAGTATTTT.

This chain links TRBV7-9 with TRBJ2-4, with D perhaps matching TRBD1 (5 bases). Trimming removed 3 bases from V and 7 bases from J, with 10 bases in between. Germline V CDR1 and CDR2: SEHNR, FQNEAQ (reference sequence). The CDR3 length is 13 residues. This chain's CDR3 is CASSLAPGNIQYF. The CDR3 DNA reads TGTGCCAGCAGCTTGGCCCCAGGGAACATTCAGTACTTC.

This clone was detected a few times. The J gene is TRBJ1-5, the V gene TRBV7-6; D may be TRBD1 (6 bases). The CDR3 is made up of 15 amino acids. From germline, CDR1 is SGHVS and CDR2 FNYEAQ. V was clipped by 5 bases and J by 7 bases, with 18 bases between them. The CDR3 region has the DNA TGTGCCAGCAGCGTGGAACAGGGATTTGGGCAGCCCCAGCATTTT. Its translation is CASSVEQGFGQPQHF. The full variable domain, rest sourced from reference TRBV7-6 and TRBJ1-5, is GAGVSQSPRYKVTKRGQDVALRCDPISGHVSLYWYRQALGQGPEFLTYFNYEAQQDKSGLPNDRFSAERPEGSISTLTIQRTEQRDSAMYRCASSVEQGFGQPQHFGDGTRLSIL.

The V and J genes are TRBV2 and TRBJ2-2; D is unclear. The CDR3 totals 15 residues. Germline values: CDR1 SNHLY, CDR2 FYNNEI. Trimming took 4 bases from V and 2 from J, leaving 11 bases between them. Here the CDR3 DNA reads TGTGCCAGCAGTGTGAACAGCATTAACACCGGGGAGCTGTTTTTT. Translation gives CASSVNSINTGELFF.

The rearrangement uses TRBV2 and TRBJ2-6; D possibly corresponds to TRBD1 (6 bases). The germline V and J ends were trimmed by 6 bases and 0 bases, with 18 bases remaining between them. Germline loops: CDR1 SNHLY, CDR2 FYNNEI. The CDR3 runs 18 residues. The CDR3 DNA sequence: TGTGCCAGCAGGGAAAAGGGGGTTCTAAGCTCTGGGGCCAACGTCCTGACTTTC. Translation gives CASREKGVLSSGANVLTF.

The chain uses TRBV27 and TRBJ1-2; 7 positions match TRBD1. The CDR3 covers 16 residues. V lost 4 bases, J lost 2 bases, and 10 bases stayed unmatched. CDR1 and CDR2 (germline): MNHEY, SMNVEV (reference sequence). The CDR3 nucleotides are TGTGCCAGCAGTTCTATTACGGGACAGATAAACTATGGCTACACCTTC. Amino acid sequence: CASSSITGQINYGYTF.

This clone turned up a few times. For the CDR3, the DNA is TGCGCCAGCAGCCAAGGGGTTAGCGGGGGCCTAATCTACAATGAGCAGTTCTTC. It translates to CASSQGVSGGLIYNEQFF. The V call is TRBV4-1, the J call TRBJ2-1; 9 bases match TRBD2. This CDR3 has 18 residues. Germline CDR1 reads MGHRA; CDR2 reads YSYEKL. Trimming cost V 1 base and J 3 bases; bases outside gene matches: 10.

This clone was recorded a few times. This rearrangement joins TRBV7-2 to TRBJ2-4, with 7 bases aligning to TRBD1. The germline V gene encodes CDR1 SGHTA and CDR2 FQGNSA. This CDR3 contains 19 residues. J lost 0 bases, V lost 5 bases, and 16 bases had no gene match. The CDR3: CASSPRQGTGSLAKNIQYF. The CDR3 coding sequence is TGTGCCAGCAGCCCACGACAGGGAACGGGAAGCCTAGCCAAAAACATTCAGTACTTC.

V usage is TRBV7-3 and J usage is TRBJ2-1, with TRBD2 identical over 11 bases. With 4 bases clipped from V and 0 bases from J, the junction kept 11 bases outside the gene matches. The CDR3 consists of 19 residues. Germline V lookup: CDR1 SGHTA, CDR2 FQGTGA. The CDR3 region is CASSSTASGGTSSYNEQFF. As DNA, the CDR3 is TGTGCCAGCAGCTCCACAGCTAGCGGGGGGACGAGCTCCTACAATGAGCAGTTCTTC.

This chain connects TRBV7-9 to TRBJ1-4; D gene ambiguous. CDR1 is SEHNR, CDR2 FQNEAQ, per germline (reference sequence). The CDR3 runs 16 residues. Trimming removed 5 bases at V and 8 bases at J, with 21 bases between. The CDR3 reads CASSPRLASREEKLFF. In DNA, the CDR3 is TGTGCCAGCAGCCCGCGCTTGGCCTCCCGGGAGGAAAAACTGTTTTTT.

The gene calls are TRBV28 and TRBJ2-1, with TRBD2 matching 12 bases. The CDR3 spans 19 residues. Germline-derived CDR1 and CDR2 are MDHEN and SYDVKM. Unmatched junction bases numbered 12, after V lost 1 base and J lost 5 bases. CDR3 DNA: TGTGCCAGCAGTTTATACCAGTCGACTAGCGGGAGTGTCGACAATGAGCAGTTCTTC. Its protein is CASSLYQSTSGSVDNEQFF.

V gene TRBV9 combines with J gene TRBJ2-1; D may be TRBD2 (6 bases). The CDR3 is made up of 16 amino acids. V was trimmed by 0 bases and J by 4 bases, leaving 14 bases between them. The V gene's germline CDR1 is SGDLS and CDR2 YYNGEE. In DNA form, the CDR3 reads TGTGCCAGCAGCGTAGGGTCGCTAGCGCATTACAATGAGCAGTTCTTC. Protein product: CASSVGSLAHYNEQFF.